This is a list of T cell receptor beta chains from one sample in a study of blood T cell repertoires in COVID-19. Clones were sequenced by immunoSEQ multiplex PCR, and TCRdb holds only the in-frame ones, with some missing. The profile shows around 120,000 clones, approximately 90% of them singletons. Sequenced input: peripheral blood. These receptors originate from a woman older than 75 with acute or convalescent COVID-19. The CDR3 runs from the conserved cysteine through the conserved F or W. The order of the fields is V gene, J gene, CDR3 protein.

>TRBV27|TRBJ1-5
CASSSMGVTNSNQPQHF
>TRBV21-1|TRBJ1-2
CASSKEWALVASNYGYTF
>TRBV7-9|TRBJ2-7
CASIKGVAGGFYEQYF
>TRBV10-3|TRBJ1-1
CAISESFWGGRAEAFF
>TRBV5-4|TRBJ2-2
CASSSMTSGGTGELFF
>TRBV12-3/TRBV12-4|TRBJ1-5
CASSLNIYQPQHF
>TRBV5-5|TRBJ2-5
CASSLVASGGRETQYF
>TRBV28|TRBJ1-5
CASSFGWSQPQHF
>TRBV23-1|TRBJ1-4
CASTVDRGYEKLFF
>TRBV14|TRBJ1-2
CASSQDPGTEHGYTF
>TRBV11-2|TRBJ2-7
CASSLVGGVSYEQYF
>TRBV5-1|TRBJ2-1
CASSLGLGNEQFF
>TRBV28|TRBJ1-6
CASSLGTGGRTPLHF
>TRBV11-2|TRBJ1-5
CASSLGVMAGQPQHF
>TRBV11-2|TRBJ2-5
CASSLGQVLETQYF
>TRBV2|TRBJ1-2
CASSEGLGGYTF
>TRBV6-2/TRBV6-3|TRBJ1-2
CASSSTGHYGYTF
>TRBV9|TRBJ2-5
CASSPPGLEGVGAQYF
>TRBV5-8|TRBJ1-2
CASSGRVWNYGYTF
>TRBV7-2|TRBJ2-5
CASSSQYRGGETQYF
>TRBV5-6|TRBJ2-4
CASSLDRANIQYF
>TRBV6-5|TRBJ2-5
CASSYDSEGGKTQYF